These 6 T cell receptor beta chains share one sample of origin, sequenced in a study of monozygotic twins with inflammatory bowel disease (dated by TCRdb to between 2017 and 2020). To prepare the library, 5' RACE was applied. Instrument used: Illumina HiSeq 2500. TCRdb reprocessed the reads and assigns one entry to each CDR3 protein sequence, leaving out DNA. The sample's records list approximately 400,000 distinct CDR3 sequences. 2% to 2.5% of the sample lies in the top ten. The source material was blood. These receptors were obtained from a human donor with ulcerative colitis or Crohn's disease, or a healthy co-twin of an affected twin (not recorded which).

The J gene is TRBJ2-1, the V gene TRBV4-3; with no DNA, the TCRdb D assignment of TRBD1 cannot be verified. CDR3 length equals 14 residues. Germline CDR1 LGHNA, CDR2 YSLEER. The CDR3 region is CASSQNGGGNEQFF.

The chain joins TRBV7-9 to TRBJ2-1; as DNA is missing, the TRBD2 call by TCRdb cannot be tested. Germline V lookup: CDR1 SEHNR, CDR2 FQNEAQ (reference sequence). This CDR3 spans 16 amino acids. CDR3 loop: CASSPLGTSGRNEQFF.

The CDR3 here is CASSSLGGPGNTIYF. The chain is built from TRBV5-1 and TRBJ1-3; the TCRdb call, TRBD1, lacks DNA for checking. Germline V lookup: CDR1 SGHRS, CDR2 YFSETQ. This CDR3 is built from 15 residues.

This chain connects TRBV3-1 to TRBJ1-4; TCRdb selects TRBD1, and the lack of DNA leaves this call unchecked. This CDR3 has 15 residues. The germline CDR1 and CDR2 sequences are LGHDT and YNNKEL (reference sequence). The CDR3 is CASSQGGVHNEKLFF.

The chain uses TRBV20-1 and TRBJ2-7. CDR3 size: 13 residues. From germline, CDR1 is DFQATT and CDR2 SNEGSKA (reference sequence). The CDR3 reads CSASDGFPNEQYF.

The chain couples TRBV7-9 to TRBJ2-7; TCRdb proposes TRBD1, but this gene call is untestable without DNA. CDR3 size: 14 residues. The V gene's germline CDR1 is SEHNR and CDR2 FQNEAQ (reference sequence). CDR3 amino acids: CASSQGGLSYEQYF.